The clone carrying this T cell receptor beta chain was seen more than once but under ten times. Measured with immunoSEQ multiplex PCR; TCRdb has only the in-frame clones, and not every one. Of around 700,000 clones in the sample, roughly 72% were seen once. The sample originates from a study of shared clonotypes between healthy human individuals. Trimming cost V 2 bases and J 8 bases, with 8 bases left between them. The CDR3 is 12 residues long. Germline V CDR1 and CDR2: KGHSH, LQKENI. The chain couples TRBV18 to TRBJ2-3, with D tentatively TRBD2 (6 bases). The sample taken for sequencing was memory CD4+ T cells sorted from blood. Regarding subset: CD45RA-negative fraction. This clonotype originated in a young woman in good health. CDR3 sequence: CASSPGGSTQYF. DNA of the CDR3: TGTGCCAGCTCACCAGGGGGGTCTACGCAGTATTTT.